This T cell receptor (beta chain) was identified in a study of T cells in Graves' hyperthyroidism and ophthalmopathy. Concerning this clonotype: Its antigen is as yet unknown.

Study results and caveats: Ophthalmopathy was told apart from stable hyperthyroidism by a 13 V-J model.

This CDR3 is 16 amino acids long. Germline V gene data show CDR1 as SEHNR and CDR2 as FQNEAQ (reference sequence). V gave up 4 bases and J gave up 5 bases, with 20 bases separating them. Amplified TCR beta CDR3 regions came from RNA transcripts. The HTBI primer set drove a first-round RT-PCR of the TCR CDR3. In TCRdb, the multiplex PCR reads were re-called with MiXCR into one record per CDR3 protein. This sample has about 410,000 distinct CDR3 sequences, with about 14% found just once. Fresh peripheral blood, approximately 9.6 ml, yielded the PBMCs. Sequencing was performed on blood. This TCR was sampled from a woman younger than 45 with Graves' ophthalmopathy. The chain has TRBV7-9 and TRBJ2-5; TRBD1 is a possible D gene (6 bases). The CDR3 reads CASSSSGGPLPETQYF. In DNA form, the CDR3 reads TGTGCCAGCAGCTCCTCTGGGGGCCCACTCCCGGAGACCCAGTACTTC. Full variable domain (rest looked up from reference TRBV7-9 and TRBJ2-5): DTGVSQNPRHKITKRGQNVTFRCDPISEHNRLYWYRQTLGQGPEFLTYFQNEAQLEKSRLLSDRFSAERPKGSFSTLEIQRTEQGDSAMYLCASSSSGGPLPETQYFGPGTRLLVL.